This TCR beta chain was sequenced during a study of blood T cell repertoires in COVID-19. Participant-given clinical history determined each cohort assignment. This clone came up once. Within the sample, other DNA sequences also encode this same CDR3. Clones were sequenced by immunoSEQ multiplex PCR, and TCRdb holds only the in-frame ones, with some missing. Altogether about 230,000 clones are present, roughly nine tenths being singletons, with the ten largest covering almost 4%. V dropped 3 bases and J dropped 7 bases, with 11 bases sitting between them. The CDR3 has 13 residues. The V gene's germline CDR1 is SGDLS and CDR2 YYNGEE.

The sequencing sample was made of PBMCs or T cells enriched from blood (not recorded which). This receptor was identified in a woman in her 30s with acute COVID-19. V and J are TRBV9 and TRBJ1-5; D gene unclear. The CDR3 here is CASSAGGQQPQHF. The DNA for the CDR3 is TGTGCCAGCAGCGCCGGCGGGCAACAGCCCCAGCATTTT.